This T cell receptor beta chain originates from a study of blood T cell repertoires in COVID-19. The CDR3 is 12 amino acids. V lost 3 bases, J lost 6 bases, and 9 bases lay in between. Clones were sequenced by immunoSEQ multiplex PCR, and TCRdb holds only the in-frame ones, with some missing. This table holds roughly 380,000 clones, approximately 90% found once. This clone has more than one count but fewer than ten. This chain joins TRBV12-3 or TRBV12-4 and TRBJ2-7, with unresolved D. Sequences were obtained from peripheral blood. The source is a woman aged 60-75 years with COVID-19, enrolled during active disease. The CDR3 DNA is TGTGCCAGCAGTTTTGTCCGCGGCGAGCAGTACTTC. Its translation is CASSFVRGEQYF.